This T cell receptor beta chain derives from a study of blood T cell repertoires in COVID-19 (dated by TCRdb to about 2020). As for the study more broadly: Samples from collaborators originated in the United States, Italy and Spain and spanned both the acute and convalescent phases of COVID-19. The material from the prospective study consisted of cDNA or gDNA derived from T cells, B-cell-depleted T cells, or PBMCs. Deeply sampled blood TCRbeta repertoires from subjects exposed to, actively infected with, or recovered from COVID-19 were included in the dataset. A freely available public database, intended as a resource for researchers studying the immune response to SARS-CoV-2, is where the repertoires were released. Samples were obtained from the ongoing ImmuneRACE study (first 160 participants) and from 1,254 subjects provided by 6 global collaborators. Nearly every sample came with metadata listing a de-identified subject ID, COVID-19 status, age in years and sex. HLA class I and class II types, where available, came from metadata supplied by the sample provider rather than from assay-based typing.

TCRbeta CDR3 regions were amplified from genomic DNA using the immunoSEQ Assay, a bias-controlled multiplex PCR. From the authors' description of their analysis: Within the assay, amplification of reference gene primers was used to estimate how many nucleated cells each sample contained. To quantify the absolute abundance of each unique TCRbeta CDR3 rearrangement, sequence reads were collapsed and filtered. For each sample, productive Simpson clonality was calculated as the square root of Simpson's diversity index over productive rearrangements. TCRdb carries this immuneACCESS record with in-frame sequences only. Its versions omit some clonotypes, under half of them owing to an unresolved V gene in the studies checked, with the rest unexplained. V and J calls and clone size are those listed in that table; D and trimming were worked out from the DNA. Counted in this sample were approximately 230,000 clones; more than 85% of them appeared once. The top ten constitute 4.1% of the sample.

Spanning cysteine to phenylalanine, the CDR3 consists of 18 amino acids. The sequence is cut down to CDR3 DNA, 54 bases in frame from base 1. Based on the germline V gene (reference sequence), the CDR1 and CDR2 sequences are LGHDT and YNNKEL. Trimming takes 2 bases off V and 7 bases off J; junction bases not matched to a gene: 15. Enrolling through a virtual design, the prospective study's participants ranged in age from roughly 18 to 95 years and lived across 24 United States geographic areas. To assign participants to cohorts, the prospective study relied on clinical history that participants themselves reported in a screening survey and a study questionnaire. Recovered participants in ImmuneRACE Cohort 3 were defined by two consecutive negative NP/OP PCR tests, clearance by a healthcare professional, or resolution of symptoms. In the prospective study, whole blood, serum and a nasopharyngeal or oropharyngeal swab were collected from each participant by mobile phlebotomists. Additional blood draws and questionnaires over an approximately two-month period could optionally be provided by prospective study participants. Prospective study blood samples were shipped either frozen or at room temperature before DNA extraction.

As for this clone: What antigen it recognizes has not been identified. One base away there is no much larger clone; base qualities are not given.

Study-level results and caveats: How much clinical and demographic metadata was included differed by source and by participant, and the metadata was provided uncurated.

The sequence is built from TRBV3-1 (or the pseudogene TRBV3-2) and TRBJ2-1; 9 of the junction bases match TRBD1. This clonotype was obtained from a woman in her twenties or thirties who had recovered from COVID-19. The sequencing sample was made of PBMCs or T cells enriched from blood (not recorded which). The bases read TGTGCCAGCAGCCAATACTCCTTAACCGGGACAGGGTTTAATGAGCAGTTCTTC. Translated, this is CASSQYSLTGTGFNEQFF.